A selection of T cell receptor beta chains follows, all from one sample in a study of blood T cell repertoires in COVID-19. Assay: immunoSEQ multiplex PCR; the TCRdb copy retains only in-frame clones and omits some. The data hold 100,000 to 150,000 clones, with 79% observed a single time. The sample was peripheral blood. The source is a man aged 40-49 years with active or convalescent COVID-19. The CDR3 runs from the conserved cysteine through the conserved F or W. The D gene is left open where the match is weak. Clone size, where shown, is once, few, many, or a class for clones that have expanded.

d_gene	len	v_gene	abundance	j_gene	CDR3nt	CDR3aa
.	13	TRBV6-5	few	TRBJ2-7	TGTGCCAGCAGTTACCGCCCAGACTACGAGCAGTACTTC	CASSYRPDYEQYF
TRBD2	12	TRBV7-2	.	TRBJ2-3	TGTGCCAGCAGCTTACAGCGGGACACGCAGTATTTT	CASSLQRDTQYF
TRBD1	16	TRBV28	.	TRBJ1-2	TGTGCCACCGACCCGGGACAGGGTATATGGGACTATGGCTACACCTTC	CATDPGQGIWDYGYTF
.	13	TRBV10-2	.	TRBJ1-2	TGCGCCAGCAGTGAAGCGCCCAACTATGGCTACACCTTC	CASSEAPNYGYTF
TRBD1	15	TRBV19	once	TRBJ1-2	TGTGCCAGTAGTCCAACCGGGACAGGGGAGAATGGCTACACCTTC	CASSPTGTGENGYTF
TRBD1	15	TRBV28	.	TRBJ1-2	TGTGCCAGCGGGACAGGGGAAGTCGATCGGAGTGGCTACACCTTC	CASGTGEVDRSGYTF
TRBD2	14	TRBV10-1	.	TRBJ2-1	TGCGCCACCCCGGGGAGCGGGATCAGGGATGAACAGTTCTTC	CATPGSGIRDEQFF
.	13	TRBV10-2	few	TRBJ1-1	TGCGCCAGCAGAGGGACACCGAACACTGAAGCTTTCTTT	CASRGTPNTEAFF
.	13	TRBV4-1	.	TRBJ2-7	TGCGCCAGCAGCCCGCAGAACCCCTACGAGCAGTACTTC	CASSPQNPYEQYF
TRBD1	15	TRBV5-6	.	TRBJ1-6	TGTGCCAGCAGCTCAACGGACAGGGTGGGGTCACCCCTCCACTTT	CASSSTDRVGSPLHF
.	17	TRBV6-2/TRBV6-3	.	TRBJ2-2	TGTGCCAGCAGTTACTTCTATCCAGGCTTAAACACCGGGGAGCTGTTTTTT	CASSYFYPGLNTGELFF
.	16	TRBV2	.	TRBJ2-1	TGTGCCACCCAGGTTAGGGGCCTTCTTTCCTACAATGAGCAGTTCTTC	CATQVRGLLSYNEQFF
TRBD1	17	TRBV5-1	.	TRBJ2-7	TGCGCCAGCAGCTTCCCCCCCGACAGGGGGAGCCTCGACGAGCAGTACTTC	CASSFPPDRGSLDEQYF
.	13	TRBV6-5	.	TRBJ2-7	TGTGCCAGCAGTTACCAGCGGTCCTACGAGCAGTACTTC	CASSYQRSYEQYF
TRBD2	14	TRBV5-5	.	TRBJ2-3	TGTGCCAGCAGTGATTTAGCGGGAGCGGATACGCAGTATTTT	CASSDLAGADTQYF
.	12	TRBV28	.	TRBJ1-1	TGTGCCAGCCTCACAGGATACGAGGAAGCTTTCTTT	CASLTGYEEAFF
.	14	TRBV2	.	TRBJ1-1	TGTGCCAGCCTTTTCCGGGGAGGGCTACCCGAAGCTTTCTTT	CASLFRGGLPEAFF
.	13	TRBV6-6	.	TRBJ1-5	TGTGCCAGCGGAGTCTATAGCAATCAGCCCCAGCATTTT	CASGVYSNQPQHF
TRBD1	14	TRBV6-1	.	TRBJ2-7	TGTGCCAGCAGTGAAAGGGACAGGGTTGCAGTGCAGTACTTC	CASSERDRVAVQYF
.	16	TRBV11-2	.	TRBJ1-1	TGTGCCAGCAGCCCAGTAACACAGGGCCCTAACACTGAAGCTTTCTTT	CASSPVTQGPNTEAFF
.	18	TRBV18	once	TRBJ1-3	TGTGCCAGCTCACCAATTCAGACAGCTCAAGTCTCTGGAAACACCATATATTTT	CASSPIQTAQVSGNTIYF
.	13	TRBV28	.	TRBJ1-2	TGTGCCAGCAGTTTTCAGGTTAACTATGGCTACACCTTC	CASSFQVNYGYTF
.	14	TRBV10-3	once	TRBJ2-7	TGTGCCATCAGTGAGTCAATGGGTCGGGACGAGCAGTACTTC	CAISESMGRDEQYF
.	13	TRBV7-2	.	TRBJ1-1	TGTGCCAGCGCCAGGGTAGGGAACACTGAAGCTTTCTTT	CASARVGNTEAFF
TRBD1	12	TRBV2	.	TRBJ1-1	TGTGCCAGCTTCAGGGGGACTACTGAAGCTTTCTTT	CASFRGTTEAFF
TRBD2	15	TRBV2	.	TRBJ2-1	TGTGCCAGCAGTCAGAGGACTAGCGGGGGAAATGAGCAGTTCTTC	CASSQRTSGGNEQFF
.	15	TRBV10-3	.	TRBJ1-1	TGTGCCATCAGTGGGCAGGGAACGCAAACGACTGAAGCTTTCTTT	CAISGQGTQTTEAFF
.	13	TRBV14	.	TRBJ1-1	TGTGCCAGCAGCCTCCTTGAAGGGGGTGAAGCTTTCTTT	CASSLLEGGEAFF
.	13	TRBV10-1	.	TRBJ2-2	TGCGCCACCAGCCCCGGGGTCACCGGGGAGCTGTTTTTT	CATSPGVTGELFF
.	13	TRBV6-5	.	TRBJ1-5	TGTGCCAGCCAGGGAGGGATCGATCAGCCCCAGCATTTT	CASQGGIDQPQHF
.	12	TRBV6-6	.	TRBJ1-1	TGTGCCAGCAGTCCGAGCAGGGGTGAAGCTTTCTTT	CASSPSRGEAFF
TRBD1	14	TRBV3-1/TRBV3-2	.	TRBJ1-1	TGTGCCAGCAGCTCCCAGGGGGCCGGCACTGAAGCTTTCTTT	CASSSQGAGTEAFF
.	12	TRBV6-5	few	TRBJ2-7	TGTGCCGTTCCGAGGCCCCCCTACGAGCAGTACTTC	CAVPRPPYEQYF
.	14	TRBV6-2/TRBV6-3	.	TRBJ2-7	TGTGCCAGCAGTTTTCGGACAGACCCTTACGAGCAGTACTTC	CASSFRTDPYEQYF
.	14	TRBV3-1/TRBV3-2	.	TRBJ2-1	TGTGCCAGCAGCGACGGGATTCTCATCAATGAGCAGTTCTTC	CASSDGILINEQFF
TRBD1	14	TRBV19	.	TRBJ2-1	TGTGCCAGTAGTACAGGGGGCACCTACAATGAGCAGTTCTTC	CASSTGGTYNEQFF
TRBD1	14	TRBV5-1	.	TRBJ2-1	TGCGCCAGCAGCGAAGGACAGGGAAAGACTGAGCAGTTCTTC	CASSEGQGKTEQFF
.	17	TRBV6-1	few	TRBJ2-3	TGTGCCAGCAGTGAAGCGCGCAGGCGGGCTGTCACAGATACGCAGTATTTT	CASSEARRRAVTDTQYF
.	15	TRBV6-6	.	TRBJ1-2	TGTGCCAGCAACGAGAGACAGGCTCAGAGGCTAGGCTACACCTTC	CASNERQAQRLGYTF
.	13	TRBV3-1/TRBV3-2	.	TRBJ2-5	TGTGCCAGCAGCCAATGGGGGGAGGAGACCCAGTACTTC	CASSQWGEETQYF
TRBD2	18	TRBV4-2	.	TRBJ2-7	TGTGCCAGCAGCCCCGGCCTAGCGGGGAACTCCCCTCGGGACGAGCAGTACTTC	CASSPGLAGNSPRDEQYF
TRBD1	17	TRBV5-1	.	TRBJ2-5	TGCGCCAGCAGCTCCACCGGGACAGGGGAGTACCAAGAGACCCAGTACTTC	CASSSTGTGEYQETQYF
TRBD1	15	TRBV4-1	once	TRBJ1-4	TGCGCCAGCAGCCAAGCAGGGGGGCATGATGAAAAACTGTTTTTT	CASSQAGGHDEKLFF
.	14	TRBV10-2	.	TRBJ1-1	TGCGCCAGCAGTGAGTCTACGGGGAATCGAGAAGCTTTCTTT	CASSESTGNREAFF
.	13	TRBV28	.	TRBJ1-2	TGTGCCAGCAGTCCTATAAGCGCGTATGGCTACACCTTC	CASSPISAYGYTF
.	13	TRBV6-5	.	TRBJ1-5	TGTGCCAGCTCCAGGGACAACAATCAGCCCCAGCATTTT	CASSRDNNQPQHF
.	15	TRBV2	.	TRBJ1-3	TGTGCCAGCAGTGATCAGGGGCAGATTGGAAACACCATATATTTT	CASSDQGQIGNTIYF
.	13	TRBV10-3	.	TRBJ1-1	TGTGCCATCAGTGTGGAGTCAAACACTGAAGCTTTCTTT	CAISVESNTEAFF
.	15	TRBV3-1/TRBV3-2	.	TRBJ2-1	TGTGCCAGCAGCCTAAGATTCAGCTCCTACAATGAGCAGTTCTTC	CASSLRFSSYNEQFF
.	13	TRBV7-2	.	TRBJ2-5	TGTGCCAGCAGCTGGCAAGGGGGAGAGACCCAGTACTTC	CASSWQGGETQYF
.	15	TRBV4-3	.	TRBJ1-1	TGCGCCAGCAGCCTAAGAGGGGGTCTGCGGACTGAAGCTTTCTTT	CASSLRGGLRTEAFF
TRBD1	16	TRBV19	.	TRBJ2-7	TGTGCCAGCCACCGATCCGGGACAGGGGTTGGCCACGAGCAGTACTTC	CASHRSGTGVGHEQYF
TRBD2	15	TRBV6-4	few	TRBJ2-2	TGTGCCAGCAGTGGCGCGGGAGGTGGGACCGGGGAGCTGTTTTTT	CASSGAGGGTGELFF
.	16	TRBV5-6	.	TRBJ2-2	TGTGCCAGCAGCTTGGTCGGCATTAGGGGAACCGGGGAGCTGTTTTTT	CASSLVGIRGTGELFF
.	16	TRBV19	once	TRBJ1-2	TGTGCCAGCTATTCCGTCGGGGGGGTATCTAACTATGGCTACACCTTC	CASYSVGGVSNYGYTF
TRBD1	14	TRBV11-3	few	TRBJ1-4	TGTGCCAGCAGCCCAGGGGGACAGGATGAAAAACTGTTTTTT	CASSPGGQDEKLFF
TRBD1	15	TRBV4-2	.	TRBJ2-5	TGTGCCAGCAGCCAAGTGGCGGGACAGGGAGAGACCCAGTACTTC	CASSQVAGQGETQYF
.	14	TRBV6-6	.	TRBJ1-1	TGTGCCAGCAGACACCCCGGAGGTGGCACTGAAGCTTTCTTT	CASRHPGGGTEAFF
.	12	TRBV7-9	.	TRBJ1-5	TGTGCCAGCAGCTCCGGAGGAGGGCCCCAGCATTTT	CASSSGGGPQHF